The rows below give T cell receptor beta chains drawn from one sample of a study of cytomegalovirus exposure and HLA in healthy donors. Sequencing used immunoSEQ multiplex PCR; TCRdb keeps in-frame clones, though not all of them. Among some 80,000 clones listed, about 9.5% were seen once. Sequencing input: PBMCs. The receptors come from a man in his sixties in good health and CMV-seropositive. CDR3s include the opening cysteine and the closing phenylalanine or tryptophan. Fields, in order: clone size, CDR3 length, J gene, D gene, V gene, CDR3 protein, CDR3 DNA. The D gene is left open where the match is weak. Only some rows state a clone size, as once, few, many or a class for expanded clones.

.,11,TRBJ1-2,.,TRBV20-1,CSASTGRGYTF,TGCAGTGCTAGTACAGGGAGAGGCTACACCTTC
few,13,TRBJ2-5,TRBD2,TRBV7-9,CASSQAGAETQYF,TGTGCCAGCAGCCAAGCGGGGGCCGAGACCCAGTACTTC
few,19,TRBJ2-5,.,TRBV15,CATSRDEGGGHATDETQYF,TGTGCCACCAGCAGAGATGAAGGCGGGGGACACGCCACCGATGAGACCCAGTACTTC
few,16,TRBJ2-2,.,TRBV5-1,CASSLGQGLSAGELFF,TGCGCCAGCAGCTTGGGTCAGGGTCTATCGGCCGGGGAGCTGTTTTTT
.,13,TRBJ1-5,.,TRBV5-6,CASSSIGDQPQHF,TGTGCCAGCAGCTCGATAGGGGATCAGCCCCAGCATTTT
.,15,TRBJ2-7,.,TRBV11-2,CASTEGAGSFYEQYF,TGTGCCAGCACCGAGGGGGCGGGGTCCTTTTACGAGCAGTACTTC
few,15,TRBJ2-2,.,TRBV5-1,CASSLALLNTGELFF,TGCGCCAGCAGCTTGGCACTGTTGAACACCGGGGAGCTGTTTTTT
.,15,TRBJ2-1,.,TRBV7-7,CASSLGRADLNEQFF,TGTGCTAGCAGCTTAGGCAGAGCGGACCTGAATGAGCAGTTCTTC
.,14,TRBJ1-1,.,TRBV5-6,CASSLGGKYTEAFF,TGTGCCAGCAGCTTGGGCGGCAAGTACACTGAAGCTTTCTTT
.,16,TRBJ2-3,.,TRBV5-1,CASSLEGGVSTDTQYF,TGCGCCAGCAGCTTGGAAGGGGGTGTTAGCACAGATACGCAGTATTTT
few,12,TRBJ2-7,.,TRBV15,CATSRDFYEQYF,TGTGCCACCAGCCGGGACTTCTACGAGCAGTACTTC
.,13,TRBJ1-1,.,TRBV5-1,CASSGVGGDGTFF,TGCGCCAGCAGCGGGGTGGGGGGAGATGGAACTTTCTTT
few,13,TRBJ2-7,.,TRBV11-2,CASSQRGGFEQYF,TGTGCCAGCAGCCAAAGGGGGGGGTTCGAGCAGTACTTC
.,14,TRBJ1-5,TRBD1,TRBV28,CASSPGTGDQPQHF,TGTGCCAGCAGCCCAGGGACAGGGGATCAGCCCCAGCATTTT
few,15,TRBJ2-5,TRBD1,TRBV9,CASSVEGTEKETQYF,TGTGCCAGCAGCGTAGAGGGGACAGAAAAAGAGACCCAGTACTTC
few,15,TRBJ2-3,TRBD2,TRBV5-6,CASSSVAGSTDTQYF,TGTGCCAGCAGTTCCGTAGCGGGAAGCACAGATACGCAGTATTTT
.,13,TRBJ2-5,.,TRBV9,CASSVGQEGTQYF,TGTGCCAGCAGCGTAGGACAGGAAGGGACCCAGTACTTC
.,16,TRBJ2-5,.,TRBV15,CATSPGGRGPVETQYF,TGTGCCACCAGCCCCGGGGGGCGGGGGCCTGTCGAGACCCAGTACTTC
few,14,TRBJ2-3,.,TRBV11-3,CASSLGGASDTQYF,TGTGCCAGCAGCTTAGGGGGCGCGTCAGATACGCAGTATTTT
.,13,TRBJ1-2,.,TRBV6-5,CASSSPGVGGYTF,TGTGCCAGCAGTTCCCCAGGGGTCGGCGGCTACACCTTC
.,13,TRBJ2-1,TRBD1,TRBV6-6,CASSPGTANEQFF,TGTGCCAGCAGTCCCGGGACAGCAAATGAGCAGTTCTTC
.,14,TRBJ2-7,TRBD1,TRBV28,CASSPTGKTYEQYF,TGTGCCAGCAGCCCGACAGGGAAGACCTACGAGCAGTACTTC
few,15,TRBJ2-7,.,TRBV30,CAWSLERALSYEQYF,TGTGCCTGGAGTTTAGAGCGGGCTCTCTCCTACGAGCAGTACTTC
few,12,TRBJ2-3,.,TRBV9,CASSGGTDTQYF,TGTGCCAGCAGTGGGGGGACAGATACGCAGTATTTT
few,14,TRBJ2-7,.,TRBV27,CASSFPDISNEQYF,TGTGCCAGCAGTTTCCCAGACATTAGTAACGAGCAGTACTTC
few,14,TRBJ1-1,TRBD1,TRBV10-3,CAISVDRGNTEAFF,TGTGCCATCAGTGTAGACAGGGGGAACACTGAAGCTTTCTTT
few,14,TRBJ2-5,TRBD2,TRBV4-1,CASRPAGGGETQYF,TGCGCCAGCAGGCCAGCGGGGGGAGGAGAGACCCAGTACTTC
few,17,TRBJ1-5,TRBD1,TRBV27,CASNSTPRDRHNQPQHF,TGTGCCAGCAATTCTACTCCTCGGGACAGACACAATCAGCCCCAGCATTTT
few,15,TRBJ1-1,.,TRBV19,CASKVWGGWDTEAFF,TGTGCCAGTAAGGTGTGGGGGGGCTGGGACACTGAAGCTTTCTTT
few,16,TRBJ2-6,TRBD1,TRBV28,CASTTQGASGANVLTF,TGTGCCAGCACGACCCAGGGGGCGTCTGGGGCCAACGTCCTGACTTTC
.,11,TRBJ1-1,.,TRBV19,CASDRNTEAFF,TGTGCCTCGGACAGAAACACTGAAGCTTTCTTT
few,11,TRBJ2-7,.,TRBV20-1,CSAKVVSEQYF,TGCAGTGCTAAAGTGGTCAGCGAGCAGTACTTC
few,16,TRBJ2-3,.,TRBV19,CASSIGGTGRTDTQYF,TGTGCCAGTAGTATCGGAGGGACGGGTAGAACAGATACGCAGTATTTT
.,18,TRBJ1-1,.,TRBV7-9,CASSLPLGRSGIGTEAFF,TGTGCCAGCAGTCTCCCCCTGGGAAGAAGCGGAATAGGCACTGAAGCTTTCTTT
.,11,TRBJ2-1,.,TRBV15,CATSGGYEQFF,TGTGCCACCAGCGGGGGGTATGAGCAGTTCTTC
.,16,TRBJ1-5,.,TRBV19,CASSIARGGSNQPQHF,TGTGCCAGTAGTATCGCTCGGGGGGGGAGCAATCAGCCCCAGCATTTT
.,17,TRBJ2-1,TRBD1,TRBV6-1,CASSEGGGRGLHNEQFF,TGTGCCAGCAGTGAAGGAGGGGGCAGGGGTTTGCACAATGAGCAGTTCTTC
few,15,TRBJ1-1,TRBD1,TRBV5-1,CASSPYLQGDTEAFF,TGCGCCAGCAGTCCCTACCTTCAGGGGGACACTGAAGCTTTCTTT
few,17,TRBJ1-4,.,TRBV5-1,CASSLEQGPSTNEKLFF,TGCGCCAGCAGCTTGGAACAGGGACCCTCAACTAATGAAAAACTGTTTTTT
.,13,TRBJ1-1,.,TRBV7-3,CASSPRGLREAFF,TGTGCCAGCAGCCCCAGGGGATTGCGTGAAGCTTTCTTT
few,17,TRBJ2-6,.,TRBV7-2,CASSLVGGASGANVLTF,TGTGCCAGCAGCTTAGTGGGGGGGGCATCTGGGGCCAACGTCCTGACTTTC
.,15,TRBJ1-4,.,TRBV5-4,CASSLRSGSNEKLFF,TGTGCCAGCAGCTTGAGATCGGGGTCTAATGAAAAACTGTTTTTT
.,15,TRBJ2-5,.,TRBV5-6,CASSIGQIEEETQYF,TGTGCCAGCAGTATTGGACAGATTGAGGAGGAGACCCAGTACTTC
.,15,TRBJ1-3,.,TRBV27,CASSLGGGSGNTIYF,TGTGCCAGCAGTTTAGGGGGAGGATCTGGAAACACCATATATTTT
few,14,TRBJ2-7,.,TRBV7-9,CASSLAIAAYEQYF,TGTGCCAGCAGCTTAGCGATCGCAGCCTACGAGCAGTACTTC
.,19,TRBJ2-1,TRBD2,TRBV4-2,CASSQDVVRNSGRADEQFF,TGTGCCAGCAGCCAAGATGTGGTAAGGAATAGCGGGAGGGCCGATGAGCAGTTCTTC
few,14,TRBJ1-4,.,TRBV6-1,CASSGADGKEKLFF,TGTGCCAGCAGTGGTGCCGATGGCAAGGAAAAACTGTTTTTT
few,15,TRBJ1-2,TRBD1,TRBV9,CASSATGQLNYGYTF,TGTGCCAGCAGCGCGACGGGACAGTTAAACTATGGCTACACCTTC
few,14,TRBJ2-3,.,TRBV29-1,CSVAGSLITDTQYF,TGCAGCGTTGCTGGTAGCCTGATCACAGATACGCAGTATTTT
.,16,TRBJ2-1,TRBD2,TRBV9,CASSEGTSGKYNEQFF,TGTGCCAGCAGCGAGGGGACTAGCGGAAAATACAATGAGCAGTTCTTC
few,16,TRBJ2-1,TRBD2,TRBV19,CASSTGLAGGYNEQFF,TGTGCCAGTAGTACAGGACTAGCGGGAGGGTACAATGAGCAGTTCTTC
.,15,TRBJ2-1,.,TRBV19,CASSFSDSSYNEQFF,TGTGCCAGTAGCTTCTCTGACTCCTCCTACAATGAGCAGTTCTTC
few,16,TRBJ2-2,TRBD2,TRBV5-1,CASSLETSGRGGELFF,TGCGCCAGCAGCTTGGAGACTAGCGGGAGGGGCGGGGAGCTGTTTTTT
few,17,TRBJ2-6,TRBD1,TRBV7-9,CATPDRGQRSGANVLTF,TGTGCCACCCCCGACAGGGGGCAACGTAGCGGGGCCAACGTCCTGACTTTC
.,16,TRBJ2-1,TRBD2,TRBV7-9,CASSLGVLAGGSEQFF,TGTGCCAGCAGCTTAGGGGTACTAGCGGGAGGAAGTGAGCAGTTCTTC